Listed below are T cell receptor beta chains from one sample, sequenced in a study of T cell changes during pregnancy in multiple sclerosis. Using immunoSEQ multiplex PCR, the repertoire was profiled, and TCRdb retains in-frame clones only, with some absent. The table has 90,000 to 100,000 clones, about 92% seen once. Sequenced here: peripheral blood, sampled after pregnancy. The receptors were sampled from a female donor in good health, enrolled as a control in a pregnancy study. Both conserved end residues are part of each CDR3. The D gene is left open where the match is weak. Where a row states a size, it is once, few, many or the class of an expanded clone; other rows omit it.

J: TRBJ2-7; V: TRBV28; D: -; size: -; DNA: TGTGCCAGCAGTTTAATAGGGGGGGGCGAGGGGAAAGGGAACTTC; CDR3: CASSLIGGGEGKGNF
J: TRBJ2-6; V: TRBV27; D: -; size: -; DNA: TGTGCCAGCAACTCCCTAGGCCCTGGGGCCAACGTCCTGACTTTC; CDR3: CASNSLGPGANVLTF
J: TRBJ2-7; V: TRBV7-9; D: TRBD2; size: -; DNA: TGTGCCAGCAATGACGCCGGGGGGGAGCAGTACTTC; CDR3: CASNDAGGEQYF
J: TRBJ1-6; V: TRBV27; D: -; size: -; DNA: TGTGCCAGCAGTTTTTCACTGGATTCACCCCTCCACTTT; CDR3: CASSFSLDSPLHF
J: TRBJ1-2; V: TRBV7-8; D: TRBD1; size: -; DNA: TGTGCCAGCAGCTTAGGGGCGGTCTGGACAGGGGCGGACACCTTC; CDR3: CASSLGAVWTGADTF
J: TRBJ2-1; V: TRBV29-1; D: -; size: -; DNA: TGCAGCGTTGAATCGGACAGATCGGGAAATGAGCAGTTCTTC; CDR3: CSVESDRSGNEQFF
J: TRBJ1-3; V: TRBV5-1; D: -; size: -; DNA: TGCGCCAGCAGCGGGGAGTCCGAGGGAAACACCATATATTTT; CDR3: CASSGESEGNTIYF
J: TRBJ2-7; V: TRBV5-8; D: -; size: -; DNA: TGTGCCAGCAGTCGAGAAGGAGACGAGCAGTACTTC; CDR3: CASSREGDEQYF
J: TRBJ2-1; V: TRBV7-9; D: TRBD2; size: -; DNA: TGTGCCAGCAGCTGGGGACTAGCGGAGGGGAATGAGCAGTTCTTC; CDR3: CASSWGLAEGNEQFF
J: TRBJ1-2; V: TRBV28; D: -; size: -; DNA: TGTGCCAGCAGTTTAAGCAGGGAGGGCTATGGCTACACCTTC; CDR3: CASSLSREGYGYTF
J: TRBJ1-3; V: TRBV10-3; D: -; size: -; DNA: TGTGCCATCAGTGGTCCCCAGGATCGGGGTGGAAACACCATATATTTT; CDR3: CAISGPQDRGGNTIYF
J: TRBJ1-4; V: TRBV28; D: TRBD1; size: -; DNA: TGTGCCAGCAGGGGAGGGAGCACAGGGGGTGATGAAAAACTGTTTTTT; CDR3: CASRGGSTGGDEKLFF
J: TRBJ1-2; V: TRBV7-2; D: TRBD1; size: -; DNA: TGTGCCAGCAGCCCTATCTCAGGGGGCGACTATGGCTACACCTTC; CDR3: CASSPISGGDYGYTF
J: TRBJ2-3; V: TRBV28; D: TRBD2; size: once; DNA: TGTGCCAGCAGTCCACCCGGGACTAGGAGCACAGATACGCAGTATTTT; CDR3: CASSPPGTRSTDTQYF
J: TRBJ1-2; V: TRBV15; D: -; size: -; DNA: TGTGCCACCAGCAGAGATTTCGGGGGGCTGAATGGCTACACCTTC; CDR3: CATSRDFGGLNGYTF
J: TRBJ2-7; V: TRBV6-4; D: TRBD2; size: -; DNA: TGTGCCAGCAGCGTACTAGCGGGGGTGCGTGAGCAGTACTTC; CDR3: CASSVLAGVREQYF
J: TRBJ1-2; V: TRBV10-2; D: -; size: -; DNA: TGCGCCAGCAGTGAGGGCGGCTATGGCTACACCTTC; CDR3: CASSEGGYGYTF
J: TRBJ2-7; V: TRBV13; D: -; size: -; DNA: TGTGCCAGCAGCTTAGGGTGGGAGTCCTACGAGCAGTACTTC; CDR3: CASSLGWESYEQYF
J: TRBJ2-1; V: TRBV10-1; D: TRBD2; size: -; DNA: TGCGCCAGCAGTGGGACTAGCGGGGTGTACAATGAGCAGTTCTTC; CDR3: CASSGTSGVYNEQFF
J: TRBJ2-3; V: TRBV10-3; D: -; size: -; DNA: TGTGCCATCAGCCCGCAGTCCACAGATACGCAGTATTTT; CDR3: CAISPQSTDTQYF
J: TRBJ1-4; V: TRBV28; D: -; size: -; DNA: TGTGCCAGCAGTTTAATTACCGCCTCGGGTAATGAAAAACTGTTTTTT; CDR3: CASSLITASGNEKLFF
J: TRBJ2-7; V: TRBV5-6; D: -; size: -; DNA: TGTGCCAGCAGCTCAGGCCCGGGGGGCCTTGAGCTGACCTACGAGCAGTACTTC; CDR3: CASSSGPGGLELTYEQYF
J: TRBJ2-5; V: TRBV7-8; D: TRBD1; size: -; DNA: TGTGCCAGCAGCCGCGACAGGGGCTCAGGATACCAGTACTTC; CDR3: CASSRDRGSGYQYF
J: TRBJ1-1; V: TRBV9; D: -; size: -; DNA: TGTGCCAGCAGGTTCCCCAAAGGGGGGGGGCACGGATGCACTGAAGCTTTCTTT; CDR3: CASRFPKGGGHGCTEAFF
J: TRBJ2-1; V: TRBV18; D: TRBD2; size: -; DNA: TGTGCCAGCTCACCAACAGCTAGCGGGGGGCAGGGTGAGCAGTTCTTC; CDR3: CASSPTASGGQGEQFF
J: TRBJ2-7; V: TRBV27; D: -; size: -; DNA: TGTGCCAGCAGTTTACAGGGGCACTACGAGCAGTACTTC; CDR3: CASSLQGHYEQYF
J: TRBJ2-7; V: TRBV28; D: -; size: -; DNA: TGTGCCAGCAGTTTATTGCAGGGTTCCAACGAGCAGTACTTC; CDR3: CASSLLQGSNEQYF
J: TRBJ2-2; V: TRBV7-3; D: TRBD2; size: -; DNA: TGTGCCAGCAGCCGCAATAGCGGGGGGCCGTTTGGGGAGCTGTTTTTT; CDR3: CASSRNSGGPFGELFF
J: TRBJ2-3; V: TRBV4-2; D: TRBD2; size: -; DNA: TGTGCCAGCAGCCAAGGACTAGCGGAACCTAGCACAGATACGCAGTATTTT; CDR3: CASSQGLAEPSTDTQYF
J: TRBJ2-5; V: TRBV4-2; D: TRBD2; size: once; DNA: TGTGCCAGCAGCCAAGGCCAGCGGGAGGATGGGGAAGAGACCCAGTACTTC; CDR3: CASSQGQREDGEETQYF
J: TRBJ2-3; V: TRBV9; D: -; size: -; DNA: TGTGCCAGCAGCGCCGGCGGGATCAGCACAGATACGCAGTATTTT; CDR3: CASSAGGISTDTQYF
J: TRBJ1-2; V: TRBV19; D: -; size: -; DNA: TGTGCCAGTAGCCCGGACACTTATGGCTACACCTTC; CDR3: CASSPDTYGYTF
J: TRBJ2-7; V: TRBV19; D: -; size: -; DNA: TGTGCCAGTAGTATTATGGGAGGTACCTACGAGCAGTACTTC; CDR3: CASSIMGGTYEQYF
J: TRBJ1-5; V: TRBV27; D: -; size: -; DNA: TGTGCCAGCAGTCTACAGGGAGGGGGTCAGCCCCAGCATTTT; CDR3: CASSLQGGGQPQHF
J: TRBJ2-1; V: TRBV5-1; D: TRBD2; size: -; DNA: TGCGCCAGCAGCTTGGACGGGGGGGTCCTTTCATATGAGCAGTTCTTC; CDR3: CASSLDGGVLSYEQFF
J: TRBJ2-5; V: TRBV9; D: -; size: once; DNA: TGTGCCAGCAGCGTTAGGGGTCATTTTCAAGAGACCCAGTACTTC; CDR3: CASSVRGHFQETQYF